Listed here are 29 T cell receptor beta chains from one sample, sequenced in a study of cytomegalovirus exposure and HLA in healthy donors. Primers included in the PCR were 60 Vbeta and 13 Jbeta primers. Clones were sequenced by immunoSEQ multiplex PCR, and TCRdb holds only the in-frame ones, with some missing. The repertoire holds 100,000 to 150,000 clones, with approximately 80% as singletons. The sequencing sample was made of PBMCs. These receptor sequences come from a male donor in good health and CMV-seropositive.

V usage is TRBV7-9 and J usage is TRBJ2-3; D is perhaps TRBD1 (6 bases). The CDR3 length is 16 residues. CDR1 and CDR2 (germline): SEHNR, FQNEAQ (reference sequence). The V gene lost 0 bases and the J gene lost 2 bases, with 12 bases spanning the gap. The CDR3: CASSLAGHSNTDTQYF. DNA of the CDR3: TGTGCCAGCAGCTTAGCGGGACACTCGAACACAGATACGCAGTATTTT.

The chain employs TRBV28 and TRBJ1-5, with D possibly matching TRBD1 (6 bases). V dropped 7 bases and J dropped 2 bases, with 9 bases sitting between them. There are 13 residues in the CDR3. The germline V gene encodes CDR1 MDHEN and CDR2 SYDVKM. The CDR3 sequence: CASTAGGNQPQHF. The CDR3 coding sequence is TGTGCCAGCACCGCAGGGGGCAATCAGCCCCAGCATTTT.

This clone was recorded once. The chain couples TRBV6-1 to TRBJ2-7; 11 bases are shared with TRBD2. The CDR3 is 16 residues long. Germline trimming cut 1 base from V and 3 bases from J; bases unmatched to any gene: 5. The V gene's germline CDR1 is MNHNS and CDR2 SASEGT. CDR3 DNA: TGTGCCAGCAGTGAAGTTGGACTAGCGGGTAACTACGAGCAGTACTTC. Its translation: CASSEVGLAGNYEQYF.

The V call is TRBV4-1, the J call TRBJ2-3; 7 positions match TRBD2. Germline assignment: CDR1 MGHRA and CDR2 YSYEKL. This CDR3 has 18 amino acids. V gave up 0 bases and J gave up 2 bases; unmatched junction bases: 11. DNA of the CDR3: TGCGCCAGCAGCCAAGACATCGGGGGGTCCTTTCCCACAGATACGCAGTATTTT. Its protein product is CASSQDIGGSFPTDTQYF.

The chain is built from TRBV9 and TRBJ2-5; TRBD2 is a possible D gene (5 bases). Trimming pared 7 bases from V and 0 bases from J, leaving 16 bases between. Germline values: CDR1 SGDLS, CDR2 YYNGEE. The CDR3 is 15 residues long. CDR3 loop: CASSYGEGNQETQYF. DNA of the CDR3: TGTGCCAGCTCTTACGGCGAGGGCAACCAAGAGACCCAGTACTTC.

The chain links TRBV10-3 to TRBJ1-1, with 7 bases identical to TRBD1. The ends lost 6 bases at V and 1 base at J; junction bases unmatched: 5. CDR3 size: 14 residues. The germline V gene has CDR1 ENHRY and CDR2 SYGVKD. The CDR3 coding sequence is TGTGCCATCAGCTCGGGACAGAGGAACACTGAAGCTTTCTTT. Residues: CAISSGQRNTEAFF.

In this sample, this clone turned up once. The chain recombines TRBV11-2 with TRBJ2-7, with D tentatively TRBD2 (6 bases). V was shortened by 1 base and J by 5 bases, with 12 bases between the two germline ends. This CDR3 spans 14 amino acids. From germline, CDR1 is SGHAT and CDR2 FQNNGV. CDR3 residues: CASSLVSRRDEQYF. CDR3 nucleotides: TGTGCCAGCAGCTTAGTGAGCAGGAGGGACGAGCAGTACTTC.

This clone was observed a few times. This sequence joins TRBV7-9 and TRBJ2-7, with 8 bases matching TRBD2. V lost 5 bases and J lost 6; bases outside the gene matches: 12. The germline V gene has CDR1 SEHNR and CDR2 FQNEAQ (reference sequence). This CDR3 has 15 amino acids. The CDR3 nucleotides read TGTGCCAGCAGCAGGTTAGCGGGAACAGTCGGCGAGCAGTACTTC. It yields the protein CASSRLAGTVGEQYF.

This sequence joins TRBV19 and TRBJ2-3; possibly TRBD1 for D (5 bases). V lost 4 bases, J lost 0 bases, and 14 bases lay in between. Germline CDR1 and CDR2: LNHDA and SQIVND (reference sequence). The CDR3 loop spans 16 amino acids. CDR3 loop: CASSSGATSSTDTQYF. CDR3 DNA sequence: TGTGCCAGTAGTAGTGGGGCGACCTCAAGCACAGATACGCAGTATTTT. Drawing the rest from reference TRBV19 and TRBJ2-3, the complete variable domain is DGGITQSPKYLFRKEGQNVTLSCEQNLNHDAMYWYRQDPGQGLRLIYYSQIVNDFQKGDIAEGYSVSREKKESFPLTVTSAQKNPTAFYLCASSSGATSSTDTQYFGPGTRLTVL.

This rearrangement joins TRBV28 to TRBJ2-6, with 7 bases aligning to TRBD1. From germline, CDR1 is MDHEN and CDR2 SYDVKM. V lost 4 bases, J lost 3 bases, and 6 bases stayed unmatched. The length of the CDR3 is 16 residues. The CDR3 DNA follows: TGTGCCAGCAGTTCCCTCACAGGGGTTGGGGCCAACGTCCTGACTTTC. Its protein product is CASSSLTGVGANVLTF.

This clone has a handful of counts. V and J are TRBV6-1 and TRBJ2-5, with 9 bases that match TRBD2. The CDR3 covers 14 residues. V shed 3 bases and J 4 bases; nucleotides not matched to a gene: 3. The germline V gene has CDR1 MNHNS and CDR2 SASEGT. The CDR3 coding sequence is TGTGCCAGCAGTGATAGCGGGAGAATAGAGACCCAGTACTTC. Its protein is CASSDSGRIETQYF.

The chain has TRBV7-8 and TRBJ2-7; D is ambiguous. The CDR3 extends over 15 amino acids. Germline values: CDR1 SGHVS, CDR2 FQNEAQ. The V and J ends lost 5 bases and 7 bases respectively, with 21 bases between them. The CDR3 protein is CASSPVRGPVEEQYF. The CDR3 nucleotides read TGTGCCAGCAGCCCCGTCAGAGGTCCCGTGGAAGAGCAGTACTTC.

The chain recombines TRBV9 with TRBJ1-5, with 7 bases aligning to TRBD1. From germline, CDR1 is SGDLS and CDR2 YYNGEE. The length of the CDR3 is 15 residues. V shed 3 bases and J 5 bases; nucleotides not matched to a gene: 8. The DNA for the CDR3 is TGTGCCAGCAGCGCTTCGACAGGGATCCATCAGCCCCAGCATTTT. Its protein product is CASSASTGIHQPQHF. The full variable domain, its missing parts supplied by reference TRBV9 and TRBJ1-5, is DSGVTQTPKHLITATGQRVTLRCSPRSGDLSVYWYQQSLDQGLQFLIQYYNGEERAKGNILERFSAQQFPDLHSELNLSSLELGDSALYFCASSASTGIHQPQHFGDGTRLSIL.

The chain has TRBV19 and TRBJ2-1; 8 positions match TRBD2. Germline-derived CDR1 and CDR2 are LNHDA and SQIVND (reference sequence). The CDR3 covers 16 residues. Trimming at V came to 6 bases and at J to 5 bases, leaving 12 bases not matched to a gene. The CDR3 region is CASRPKVAGSNNEQFF. The CDR3 nucleotides read TGTGCCAGTAGACCAAAAGTAGCGGGAAGCAACAATGAGCAGTTCTTC.

The chain carries TRBV2 and TRBJ1-6; TRBD1 agrees at 7 bases. Germline values: CDR1 SNHLY, CDR2 FYNNEI. The CDR3 has 15 amino acids. V lost 3 bases, J lost 7 bases, and 6 bases stayed unmatched. In nucleotides, the CDR3 is TGTGCCAGCAGTGAGCGACAGGGTTTAAATTCACCCCTCCACTTT. This translates into CASSERQGLNSPLHF. Filled out from reference TRBV2 and TRBJ1-6, the complete variable domain reads EPEVTQTPSHQVTQMGQEVILRCVPISNHLYFYWYRQILGQKVEFLVSFYNNEISEKSEIFDDQFSVERPDGSNFTLKIRSTKLEDSAMYFCASSERQGLNSPLHFGNGTRLTVT.

The gene calls are TRBV7-9 and TRBJ2-7; TRBD2 matches 7 bases. V gave up 3 bases and J gave up 7 bases; unmatched junction bases: 6. The CDR3 consists of 13 residues. The V gene's germline CDR1 is SEHNR and CDR2 FQNEAQ (reference sequence). The CDR3 DNA sequence: TGTGCCAGCAGCTTCACTGCGGGGGAGGAGCAGTACTTC. Protein product: CASSFTAGEEQYF.

CDR3 DNA: TGTGCCAGCAGTGAAGGGTTCGGGGGTAAGAAGGACACTGAAGCTTTCTTT. It specifies CASSEGFGGKKDTEAFF. The rearrangement joins TRBV6-1 to TRBJ1-1; tentatively, D is TRBD1 (5 bases). The length of the CDR3 is 17 residues. The germline V gene encodes CDR1 MNHNS and CDR2 SASEGT. V dropped 1 base and J dropped 3 bases, with 18 bases sitting between them.

This chain links TRBV18 with TRBJ2-5, with D unclear. Trimming removed 6 bases at V and 0 bases at J, with 2 bases between. Germline V lookup: CDR1 KGHSH, CDR2 LQKENI. The CDR3 is 11 amino acids. The CDR3, as DNA: TGTGCCAGCTCCAACCAAGAGACCCAGTACTTC. Encoded protein: CASSNQETQYF.

The chain recombines TRBV7-2 with TRBJ1-1, with D perhaps TRBD1 (6 bases). The CDR3 is 17 amino acids. Trimming took off 0 bases at V and 4 bases at J, with 18 bases between the two ends. The V gene's germline CDR1 is SGHTA and CDR2 FQGNSA. The CDR3 nucleotides read TGTGCCAGCAGCTTAGCAGGGGGTTGGAAAGGTAGCACTGAAGCTTTCTTT. Translation: CASSLAGGWKGSTEAFF.

This chain joins TRBV30 and TRBJ2-2; 8 bases line up with TRBD2. Germline V gene data show CDR1 as GTSNPN and CDR2 as SVGIG (reference sequence). Unmatched junction bases numbered 19, after V lost 0 bases and J lost 4 bases. The CDR3 runs to 20 residues. The CDR3 sequence: CAWSVRGGDAFEWGTGELFF. The CDR3 DNA reads as TGTGCCTGGAGTGTACGGGGGGGCGACGCGTTCGAATGGGGCACCGGGGAGCTGTTTTTT.

The rearrangement joins TRBV7-7 to TRBJ1-1; 12 bases agree with TRBD1. CDR1 and CDR2 (germline): SSHAT, FNYEAQ (reference sequence). V gave up 5 bases and J gave up 10 bases; unmatched junction bases: 8. There are 14 residues in the CDR3. This CDR3 is CASSRGQGARGAFF. The DNA of the CDR3 is TGTGCCAGCAGCCGGGGACAGGGGGCAAGGGGAGCTTTCTTT.

V usage is TRBV28 and J usage is TRBJ1-4, with 7 bases fitting TRBD1. In germline, CDR1 is MDHEN, CDR2 SYDVKM. CDR3 length equals 14 residues. V was clipped by 6 bases and J by 3 bases; unmatched bases: 4. The CDR3 region has the DNA TGTGCCAGCAGCCGAGGGGGCTCTAATGAAAAACTGTTTTTT. Amino acid sequence: CASSRGGSNEKLFF.

This chain uses TRBV2 with TRBJ2-7, with TRBD1 identical over 7 bases. Trimming took 8 bases from V and 1 from J; bases not matched to a gene: 2. The CDR3 sequence is 12 residues long. Germline V gives CDR1 SNHLY, CDR2 FYNNEI. CDR3 loop: CASRDSSYEQYF. The CDR3 bases are TGTGCCAGCCGGGACAGTTCCTACGAGCAGTACTTC.

This clone was recorded once. This chain links TRBV28 with TRBJ2-3, with unresolved D. The CDR3 loop spans 20 amino acids. Germline V gene data show CDR1 as MDHEN and CDR2 as SYDVKM. V lost 3 bases, J lost 8 bases, and 33 bases lay in between. Written as DNA, the CDR3 is TGTGCCAGCAGTTTTCTAGTTAACACGAAGGTAACCCGTACCGTGTTTACGCAGTATTTT. This encodes CASSFLVNTKVTRTVFTQYF. The full variable domain, its missing parts supplied by reference TRBV28 and TRBJ2-3, is DVKVTQSSRYLVKRTGEKVFLECVQDMDHENMFWYRQDPGLGLRLIYFSYDVKMKEKGDIPEGYSVSREKKERFSLILESASTNQTSMYLCASSFLVNTKVTRTVFTQYFGPGTRLTVL.

CDR3 nucleotides: TGCGCCAGCAGCTCGGGACAGTCCCTTTACAATGAGCAGTTCTTC. It is translated as CASSSGQSLYNEQFF. The genes are TRBV5-1 and TRBJ2-1; 7 positions agree with TRBD1. The germline V gene has CDR1 SGHRS and CDR2 YFSETQ. CDR3 length equals 15 residues. V gave up 3 bases and J gave up 4 bases; unmatched junction bases: 7.

This chain connects TRBV29-1 to TRBJ2-5; D remains unclear. The J call is in doubt because the DNA end fits TRBJ2-7 better. CDR1 and CDR2 (germline): SQVTM, ANQGSEA. The CDR3 consists of 12 residues. CDR3 sequence reads: CSVVRPPNEQYF. In DNA, the CDR3 is TGCAGCGTTGTCCGTCCCCCAAACGAGCAGTACTTC.

J is TRBJ1-1 and V is TRBV2; D gene unclear. Germline V lookup: CDR1 SNHLY, CDR2 FYNNEI. This CDR3 has 14 amino acids. Trimming removed 7 bases from V and 1 base from J, with 13 bases in between. CDR3 in amino acids: CASNDGVRNTEAFF. In nucleotides, the CDR3 is TGTGCCAGCAATGACGGAGTCAGGAACACTGAAGCTTTCTTT.

The CDR3 DNA sequence: TGTGCCAGTAGTCAACTAGCGGGAGAGCAGTACTTC. It codes for CASSQLAGEQYF. J is TRBJ2-7 and V is TRBV19, with 10 nucleotides matching TRBD2. Germline-derived CDR1 and CDR2 are LNHDA and SQIVND (reference sequence). The CDR3 is 12 amino acids. V lost 5 bases to trimming and J lost 7 bases; unmatched junction nucleotides: 2.

The rearrangement uses TRBV5-4 and TRBJ2-7; maybe TRBD1 (5 bases). The V end lost 2 bases, the J end lost 9 bases, and 12 bases lay between the germline ends. The germline V gene has CDR1 SGHNT and CDR2 YYREEE (reference sequence). The length of the CDR3 is 12 residues. CDR3 DNA: TGTGCCAGCAGCTTAGGGGAATTCGGGCAGTACTTC. This codes for CASSLGEFGQYF.